This T cell receptor beta chain stems from a study of blood T cell repertoires in COVID-19. Germline V gives CDR1 MNHEY, CDR2 SVGEGT. Trimming at V came to 6 bases and at J to 5 bases, leaving 12 bases not matched to a gene. The CDR3 length is 16 residues. There are a few counts of this clone. TCRdb keeps only in-frame clones here, not all; method: immunoSEQ multiplex PCR. In the table there are around 170,000 clones, 74% of which are singletons. Sequencing input: peripheral blood. The receptor's source is a woman of 80 years or more with acute or convalescent COVID-19. The chain uses TRBV6-2 or TRBV6-3 and TRBJ2-5, with 10 bases aligning to TRBD2. CDR3 DNA: TGTGCCAGCAGCCGGAGGTCAGCGGGAGGGGAGGAGACCCAGTACTTC. Translating it yields CASSRRSAGGEETQYF.